Each of the 17 T cell receptor beta chains below was sequenced from the same sample in a study of T cell responses to AZD1222 COVID-19 vaccine. TCRdb's table, derived via immunoSEQ multiplex PCR, lists solely in-frame clones and lacks some. The top ten hold about 6.1% of the sample, which has nearly 90,000 clones, about 88% seen once. Sample: peripheral blood, taken 28 days after the second AZD1222 dose. The source is an adult who received the AZD1222 COVID-19 vaccine.

The J gene is TRBJ2-3, the V gene TRBV5-4; a weak D match, TRBD1 (7 bases). V gave up 3 bases and J gave up 3 bases, with 17 bases separating them. The CDR3 is 16 amino acids. Per germline, CDR1 SGHNT and CDR2 YYREEE (reference sequence). CDR3 region: CASSSKAGGGTDTQYF. CDR3 DNA: TGTGCCAGCAGCTCAAAAGCAGGGGGAGGTACAGATACGCAGTATTTT.

By share of the sample, this clone is medium-sized. The CDR3 region is CASSTGTAWGEQYF. In DNA form, the CDR3 reads TGTGCCAGCAGTACTGGGACAGCCTGGGGTGAGCAGTACTTC. The J gene is TRBJ2-7, the V gene TRBV28; 7 bases align to TRBD1. The V gene's germline CDR1 is MDHEN and CDR2 SYDVKM. This CDR3 comprises 14 residues. After removal of 5 bases from V and 7 bases from J, the junction contained 11 bases not matched to a gene.

This CDR3 is CASSSIGGAESQTQYF. As DNA, the CDR3 is TGTGCCAGCAGCTCCATCGGGGGGGCGGAGTCTCAGACCCAGTACTTC. The rearrangement uses TRBV3-1 (or the pseudogene TRBV3-2) and TRBJ2-5; TRBD2 matches at 8 bases. This CDR3 has 16 residues. V lost 5 bases to trimming and J lost 6 bases; unmatched junction nucleotides: 14. In germline, CDR1 is LGHDT, CDR2 YNNKEL (reference sequence).

This chain connects TRBV6-5 to TRBJ2-7; D unresolved. The CDR3 spans 13 residues. Germline V gives CDR1 MNHEY, CDR2 SVGAGI. Trimming took off 5 bases at V and 4 bases at J, with 12 bases between the two ends. CDR3 residues: CASSPPLGYEQYF. For the CDR3, the DNA is TGTGCCAGCAGTCCACCGCTCGGATACGAGCAGTACTTC.

J is TRBJ1-2 and V is TRBV28, with 7 bases aligning to TRBD1. The CDR3 is made up of 13 amino acids. Germline CDR1 MDHEN, CDR2 SYDVKM. With 8 bases clipped from V and 5 bases from J, the junction kept 8 bases outside the gene matches. The CDR3 bases are TGTGCCAGCCAGGAGGACAGGTCTTATGGCTACACCTTC. This sequence encodes CASQEDRSYGYTF.

In DNA form, the CDR3 reads TGTGCCAGCTCACCTTCCCAGGGGGATCAGCCCCAGCATTTT. Protein: CASSPSQGDQPQHF. The V call is TRBV18, the J call TRBJ1-5; 7 bases align to TRBD1. This CDR3 spans 14 amino acids. Germline CDR1 and CDR2: KGHSH and LQKENI. Trimming took 3 bases from V and 5 from J; bases not matched to a gene: 4.

This clone was picked up a small number of times. The chain employs TRBV5-1 and TRBJ1-4; D possibly corresponds to TRBD1 (6 bases). V was shortened by 4 bases and J by 8 bases, with 15 bases between the two germline ends. The CDR3 extends over 14 amino acids. Germline V gene sequence: CDR1 SGHRS, CDR2 YFSETQ. CDR3 coding DNA: TGCGCCAGCAGCCGCAAGGGGGGAGAGGAAAAACTGTTTTTT. This codes for CASSRKGGEEKLFF.

This clone occurred once. The chain joins TRBV15 to TRBJ2-7, with 7 bases that match TRBD1. Germline CDR1 and CDR2: LNHNV and YYDKDF (reference sequence). With V trimmed by 5 bases and J by 4 bases, 8 bases remained unmatched. CDR3 size: 14 residues. Here the CDR3 reads CATSPRDSLYEQYF. The CDR3 DNA reads TGTGCCACCAGCCCTCGGGACAGTTTATACGAGCAGTACTTC.

The chain employs TRBV6-6 and TRBJ2-7; D is uncertain. Per the germline V gene, CDR1 is MNHNY and CDR2 is SVGAGI (reference sequence). Trimming pared 0 bases from V and 11 bases from J, leaving 17 bases between. The CDR3 covers 14 residues. The chain's CDR3 is CASSYSADNLRKYF. The CDR3 nucleotides read TGTGCCAGCAGTTACTCGGCAGATAACCTACGAAAGTACTTC.

This sequence joins TRBV30 and TRBJ1-5; D is possibly TRBD1 (5 bases). Per germline, CDR1 GTSNPN and CDR2 SVGIG (reference sequence). CDR3 size: 14 residues. V gave up 5 bases and J gave up 3 bases, with 14 bases separating them. The CDR3 DNA reads TGTGCCTGGGCCCCCGGGGGGAACAATCAGCCCCAGCATTTT. Translating gives CAWAPGGNNQPQHF.

The J gene is TRBJ1-5, the V gene TRBV7-9; a weak D match, TRBD1 (5 bases). There are 15 residues in the CDR3. Trimming pared 2 bases from V and 7 bases from J, leaving 15 bases between. CDR1 and CDR2 (germline): SEHNR, FQNEAQ (reference sequence). In DNA form, the CDR3 reads TGTGCCAGCAGCTTACCCGGAGGGGAGGAACAGCCCCAGCATTTT. Translation gives CASSLPGGEEQPQHF.

The rearrangement links TRBV2 to TRBJ1-3; the D is unclear. The CDR3 contains 14 residues. The germline V and J ends were trimmed by 7 bases and 0 bases, with 10 bases remaining between them. Germline CDR1 SNHLY, CDR2 FYNNEI. The CDR3 here is CASIRGFSGNTIYF. CDR3 nucleotide sequence: TGTGCCAGCATTCGCGGATTCTCTGGAAACACCATATATTTT.

The chain couples TRBV11-3 to TRBJ2-5; D uncertain. CDR1 SGHNT and CDR2 YENEEA come from the germline V gene. Between the trimmed V and J ends, which lost 2 bases and 5 bases, there was a span of 6 bases. This CDR3 is built from 12 residues. CDR3 loop: CASSLTQETQYF. In nucleotides, the CDR3 is TGTGCCAGCAGCTTAACCCAGGAGACCCAGTACTTC.

V usage is TRBV27 and J usage is TRBJ2-2, with TRBD1 identical over 9 bases. Unmatched junction bases numbered 4, after V lost 5 bases and J lost 3 bases. Germline-derived CDR1 and CDR2 are MNHEY and SMNVEV (reference sequence). The CDR3 contains 15 residues. CDR3 DNA: TGTGCCAGCAGTCGGGGACAGGGTCACACCGGGGAGCTGTTTTTT. Residues: CASSRGQGHTGELFF.

The J gene is TRBJ2-3, the V gene TRBV6-1, with 9 bases that match TRBD1. V lost 1 base, J lost 0 bases, and 11 bases stayed unmatched. The CDR3 runs to 19 residues. Germline V gives CDR1 MNHNS, CDR2 SASEGT. This CDR3 is CASSEVDRGWWQSTDTQYF. The CDR3 bases are TGTGCCAGCAGTGAAGTCGACAGGGGGTGGTGGCAAAGCACAGATACGCAGTATTTT.

This clone appeared a single time. The chain has TRBV27 and TRBJ2-2; D remains unclear. The CDR3 covers 12 residues. Trimming removed 3 bases at V and 5 bases at J, with 4 bases between. The germline V gene has CDR1 MNHEY and CDR2 SMNVEV (reference sequence). The DNA for the CDR3 is TGTGCCAGCAGTTTTGGTACCGGGGAGCTGTTTTTT. Amino acid sequence: CASSFGTGELFF.

This chain uses TRBV9 with TRBJ2-3; 12 bases agree with TRBD2. Germline values: CDR1 SGDLS, CDR2 YYNGEE. Losses at the gene ends were 3 bases for V and 4 bases for J; bases not matched to a gene: 9. The CDR3 is 17 residues long. CDR3 loop: CASSERGLAGEADTQYF. CDR3 nucleotides: TGTGCCAGCAGCGAACGGGGACTAGCGGGTGAGGCAGATACGCAGTATTTT.